The clone carrying this TCR beta chain was observed a few times. Its target is not known. This CDR3 is built from 14 residues. Germline CDR1 DFQATT, CDR2 SNEGSKA (reference sequence). Trimming took off 3 bases at V and 2 bases at J, with 10 bases between the two ends. The sample originates from a study of T-cell memory formation after mild COVID-19. General observations from the study: Whereas later expanders leaned CD4+, clones contracting day 15 to 85 showed a balanced CD4/CD8 makeup. That cross-reactive memory joined was suggested by some responding clones appearing in pre-infection memory.

TCRdb passed the 5' RACE reads through MiXCR, listing each CDR3 protein once. The data hold approximately 260,000 distinct CDR3 sequences, with 15% to 20% observed a single time. The source is a man between 18 and 35 years old who had mild COVID-19 (a few samples of this study predate the infection). Cell type and time point are not known. This chain joins TRBV20-1 and TRBJ2-2; possible D gene TRBD1, 5 bases. Specimen: PBMCs or a T cell subset sorted from them (not recorded which). DNA of the CDR3: TGCAGTGCTAGGGGAACAGGAAACACCGGGGAGCTGTTTTTT. It is translated as CSARGTGNTGELFF.